Following are 21 T cell receptor beta chains from one sample sequenced in a study of OX40 agonist ivuxolimab in advanced cancers. The assay was immunoSEQ multiplex PCR, and TCRdb's table has in-frame clones only and misses some. The table shows over 35,000 clones, with approximately 88% occurring only once. Specimen: CD4+ or CD8+ T cells sorted from blood, collected in a trial of the OX40 agonist ivuxolimab. These receptors were collected from an adult with an advanced solid tumor such as melanoma, head and neck, liver or kidney cancer.

The chain couples TRBV5-4 to TRBJ2-1; D is undetermined. The germline V gene has CDR1 SGHNT and CDR2 YYREEE (reference sequence). Trimming shortened V by 4 bases and J by 4 bases, and 9 bases separated the two germline ends. The CDR3 totals 13 residues. The CDR3 here is CASSPRGYNEQFF. CDR3 nucleotides: TGTGCCAGCAGCCCCCGCGGATACAATGAGCAGTTCTTC.

V gene TRBV6-5 combines with J gene TRBJ2-7; no definite D call. Trimming removed 2 bases at V and 2 bases at J, with 7 bases between. Per germline, CDR1 MNHEY and CDR2 SVGAGI. CDR3 size: 13 residues. The CDR3 nucleotides are TGTGCCAGCAGTTACGGCAGGACCTACGAGCAGTACTTC. This codes for CASSYGRTYEQYF.

The rearrangement joins TRBV4-1 to TRBJ1-2; the D is unclear. Trimming removed 1 base from V and 7 bases from J, with 13 bases in between. Germline-derived CDR1 and CDR2 are MGHRA and YSYEKL. The length of the CDR3 is 14 residues. The CDR3 DNA is TGCGCCAGCAGCCAAGGTTCGGGGTATGGTGGCTACACCTTC. Amino acid sequence: CASSQGSGYGGYTF.

This chain joins TRBV7-9 and TRBJ2-5; D assignment may be TRBD1 or TRBD2 (5 bases each). Germline V gives CDR1 SEHNR, CDR2 FQNEAQ (reference sequence). Trimming took 2 bases from V and 4 from J, leaving 14 bases between them. The CDR3 totals 15 residues. CDR3 loop: CASSLQGSGGETQYF. In nucleotides, the CDR3 is TGTGCCAGCAGCTTACAGGGCAGCGGCGGAGAGACCCAGTACTTC.

CDR3 sequence reads: CASSLAERLMSSYNEQFF. The CDR3 bases are TGTGCCAGCAGCTTAGCCGAGCGACTCATGAGCTCCTACAATGAGCAGTTCTTC. The V and J genes are TRBV7-9 and TRBJ2-1; D uncertain. Trimming pared 0 bases from V and 0 bases from J, leaving 15 bases between. From germline, CDR1 is SEHNR and CDR2 FQNEAQ (reference sequence). There are 18 residues in the CDR3.

The chain has TRBV7-2 and TRBJ2-3; possible D gene TRBD2, 6 bases. This CDR3 spans 16 amino acids. Per germline, CDR1 SGHTA and CDR2 FQGNSA. Trimming cost V 1 base and J 4 bases, with 15 bases left between them. For the CDR3, the DNA is TGTGCCAGCAGCTTAGGGAGCCGGGGGTCCGCAGATACGCAGTATTTT. It encodes CASSLGSRGSADTQYF. Full variable domain (remainder filled in from reference TRBV7-2 and TRBJ2-3): GAGVSQSPSNKVTEKGKDVELRCDPISGHTALYWYRQSLGQGLEFLIYFQGNSAPDKSGLPSDRFSAERTGGSVSTLTIQRTQQEDSAVYLCASSLGSRGSADTQYFGPGTRLTVL.

The gene calls are TRBV6-1 and TRBJ1-1; 7 bases match TRBD1. This CDR3 has 13 amino acids. Germline values: CDR1 MNHNS, CDR2 SASEGT. V trimming: 6 bases; J trimming: 4 bases; junction bases outside the gene matches: 5. The CDR3 sequence: CASRQGLGTEAFF. CDR3 DNA sequence: TGTGCCAGCAGACAGGGGTTGGGCACTGAAGCTTTCTTT.

The chain couples TRBV19 to TRBJ1-2, with D maybe TRBD1 (6 bases). The CDR3 sequence is 13 residues long. The V end lost 5 bases, the J end lost 5 bases, and 12 bases lay between the germline ends. Germline V lookup: CDR1 LNHDA, CDR2 SQIVND (reference sequence). CDR3 region: CASSPRGGYGYTF. The CDR3 DNA sequence: TGTGCCAGTAGTCCCCGAGGGGGTTATGGCTACACCTTC.

The CDR3 loop reads CASSLSGVGAYNEQFF. The CDR3 bases are TGTGCCAGCAGCTTATCGGGGGTCGGGGCTTACAATGAGCAGTTCTTC. The rearrangement links TRBV7-8 to TRBJ2-1; a possible D gene is TRBD2 (6 bases). Germline V gene sequence: CDR1 SGHVS, CDR2 FQNEAQ. This CDR3 is 16 amino acids long. V lost 2 bases and J lost 4, with 15 bases in between.

Comments on this clone: Additional DNA sequences in this sample encode the identical CDR3. This chain connects TRBV6-5 to TRBJ1-2; 10 nucleotides align to TRBD1. The J segment lost 4 bases and the V segment lost 2 bases, leaving 7 bases of the junction unmatched. The CDR3 has 16 residues. Germline V gives CDR1 MNHEY, CDR2 SVGAGI. The CDR3 nucleotides are TGTGCCAGCAGTTACCAGAGGACAGGGGGAGGCTATGGCTACACCTTC. Translation: CASSYQRTGGGYGYTF.

This sequence joins TRBV4-2 and TRBJ1-6, with 7 bases that match TRBD1. The CDR3 extends over 14 amino acids. Per the germline V gene, CDR1 is LGHNA and CDR2 is YNFKEQ. V trimming: 10 bases; J trimming: 7 bases; junction bases outside the gene matches: 10. In nucleotides, the CDR3 is TGTGCCACCAGGGGGGGGCAGCCGAATTCACCCCTCCACTTT. Its translation is CATRGGQPNSPLHF.

This chain connects TRBV6-1 to TRBJ1-4; 8 bases map to TRBD1. Unmatched junction bases numbered 6, after V lost 4 bases and J lost 5 bases. This CDR3 is built from 15 residues. Germline loops: CDR1 MNHNS, CDR2 SASEGT. Here the CDR3 reads CASSGDRGYNEKLFF. The CDR3 region has the DNA TGTGCCAGCAGTGGAGACAGGGGTTACAATGAAAAACTGTTTTTT.

The chain uses TRBV5-5 and TRBJ2-7; possibly TRBD1 or TRBD2 for D (5 bases each). This CDR3 comprises 14 residues. V was shortened by 4 bases and J by 4 bases, with 15 bases between the two germline ends. Germline CDR1 reads SGHKS; CDR2 reads YYEKEE (reference sequence). Here the CDR3 DNA reads TGTGCCAGCAGCCTAACCGGGACGGAGTACGAGCAGTACTTC. This sequence encodes CASSLTGTEYEQYF.

CDR3 sequence: CASSLAPQTNEQFF. DNA for the CDR3: TGTGCCAGCAGCTTAGCCCCCCAGACCAATGAGCAGTTCTTC. This chain joins TRBV7-6 and TRBJ2-1; unclear D gene. The germline CDR1 and CDR2 sequences are SGHVS and FNYEAQ. Trimming pared 0 bases from V and 6 bases from J, leaving 9 bases between. This CDR3 is 14 amino acids long.

Here the CDR3 DNA reads TGTGCCAGCAGCCCCTGGGGCTACCTAGATACGCAGTATTTT. Amino acid sequence: CASSPWGYLDTQYF. This rearrangement joins TRBV7-9 to TRBJ2-3, with TRBD1 as a possible D gene (5 bases). Germline V gene lookup returns CDR1 SEHNR and CDR2 FQNEAQ (reference sequence). Trimming took 5 bases from V and 5 from J, leaving 14 bases between them. This CDR3 has 14 amino acids.

J is TRBJ2-1 and V is TRBV9; 12 positions agree with TRBD2. CDR1 is SGDLS, CDR2 YYNGEE, per germline. The CDR3 runs 19 residues. The V segment lost 0 bases and the J segment 7 bases; nucleotides outside the gene matches: 14. The CDR3 region has the DNA TGTGCCAGCAGCGTAGCTCCGCTAGCGGGGGGGGCTGTGTCAAATGAGCAGTTCTTC. Protein sequence: CASSVAPLAGGAVSNEQFF.

The chain employs TRBV18 and TRBJ2-4, with D unresolved. The germline CDR1 and CDR2 sequences are KGHSH and LQKENI. Trimming cost V 3 bases and J 0 bases, with 12 bases left between them. The CDR3 covers 16 residues. The CDR3 region has the DNA TGTGCCAGCTCACCTCTTGAAGGGCTAGCCAAAAACATTCAGTACTTC. This sequence encodes CASSPLEGLAKNIQYF.

V and J are TRBV6-6 and TRBJ2-2; D tentatively reads TRBD1 or TRBD2 (5 bases each). Germline V CDR1 and CDR2: MNHNY, SVGAGI (reference sequence). The CDR3 has 15 amino acids. Trimming shortened V by 6 bases and J by 3 bases, and 14 bases separated the two germline ends. CDR3 region: CASSTRDGDTGELFF. DNA of the CDR3: TGTGCCAGCAGCACCCGGGACGGAGACACCGGGGAGCTGTTTTTT.

The chain combines TRBV19 with TRBJ1-6; D is uncertain. V gave up 2 bases and J gave up 0 bases, with 11 bases separating them. Germline-derived CDR1 and CDR2 are LNHDA and SQIVND (reference sequence). This CDR3 region has 17 residues. CDR3 protein: CASSISGGNSYNSPLHF. CDR3 DNA: TGTGCCAGTAGTATATCGGGCGGAAACTCCTATAATTCACCCCTCCACTTT.

J is TRBJ2-7 and V is TRBV6-1; 9 positions agree with TRBD2. The J segment lost 0 bases and the V segment lost 0 bases, leaving 3 bases of the junction unmatched. This CDR3 has 16 amino acids. Looked up from germline, CDR1 is MNHNS and CDR2 is SASEGT. As DNA, the CDR3 is TGTGCCAGCAGTGAAGCCTTGCGGGGGGGCTCCTACGAGCAGTACTTC. Protein sequence: CASSEALRGGSYEQYF.

The chain has TRBV4-3 and TRBJ2-3; the D gene is possibly TRBD1 (5 bases). The CDR3 contains 17 residues. CDR1 is LGHNA and CDR2 is YSLEER in the germline V gene. Trimming removed 6 bases at V and 4 bases at J, with 23 bases between. CDR3 nucleotides: TGCGCCAGCAGTCCATGGGGCGGAAGAGATGATTCAGATACGCAGTATTTT. Its protein is CASSPWGGRDDSDTQYF.